One and the same sample provided the 4 T cell receptor beta chains below, sequenced in a study of blood T cell repertoires in COVID-19. Only in-frame clones appear in the TCRdb table, and some are missing; sequencing was by immunoSEQ multiplex PCR. The data show tens of thousands of clones, about 89% seen once. The material sequenced was peripheral blood. Every receptor here comes from a man in his 70s with active or convalescent COVID-19.

The chain is built from TRBV7-2 and TRBJ1-6, with D maybe TRBD1 (6 bases). Trimming took off 2 bases at V and 9 bases at J, with 11 bases between the two ends. The CDR3 contains 14 residues. Germline V gene data show CDR1 as SGHTA and CDR2 as FQGNSA. CDR3 bases: TGTGCCAGCAGCTTATATGGGGGCAGTTCACCCCTCCACTTT. Amino acids: CASSLYGGSSPLHF.

This clone was seen more than once but under ten times. The chain uses TRBV4-2 and TRBJ1-6, with 7 bases that match TRBD1. The V gene end was trimmed by 3 bases and the J gene end by 0 bases; junction bases not matched to a gene: 5. CDR1 is LGHNA, CDR2 YNFKEQ, per germline. The CDR3 consists of 17 residues. CDR3 sequence reads: CASSQGYRGSYNSPLHF. The CDR3 bases are TGTGCCAGCAGCCAGGGTTACAGGGGCTCCTATAATTCACCCCTCCACTTT.

A single count supports this clone. The chain carries TRBV7-9 and TRBJ1-2, with TRBD1 as a possible D gene (5 bases). Germline-derived CDR1 and CDR2 are SEHNR and FQNEAQ (reference sequence). The CDR3 has 14 residues. The V end lost 5 bases, the J end lost 1 base, and 11 bases lay between the germline ends. The DNA of the CDR3 is TGTGCCAGCAGCGTAAACCAGGGTAACTATGGCTACACCTTC. Its translation: CASSVNQGNYGYTF.

The V and J genes are TRBV5-1 and TRBJ2-5; weak D call: TRBD1 (6 bases). This CDR3 has 13 amino acids. Trimming stripped 4 bases from V and 2 bases from J, with 9 bases between. Germline assignment: CDR1 SGHRS and CDR2 YFSETQ. CDR3 in amino acids: CASSPGQQETQYF. The DNA of the CDR3 is TGCGCCAGCAGCCCTGGACAGCAAGAGACCCAGTACTTC.